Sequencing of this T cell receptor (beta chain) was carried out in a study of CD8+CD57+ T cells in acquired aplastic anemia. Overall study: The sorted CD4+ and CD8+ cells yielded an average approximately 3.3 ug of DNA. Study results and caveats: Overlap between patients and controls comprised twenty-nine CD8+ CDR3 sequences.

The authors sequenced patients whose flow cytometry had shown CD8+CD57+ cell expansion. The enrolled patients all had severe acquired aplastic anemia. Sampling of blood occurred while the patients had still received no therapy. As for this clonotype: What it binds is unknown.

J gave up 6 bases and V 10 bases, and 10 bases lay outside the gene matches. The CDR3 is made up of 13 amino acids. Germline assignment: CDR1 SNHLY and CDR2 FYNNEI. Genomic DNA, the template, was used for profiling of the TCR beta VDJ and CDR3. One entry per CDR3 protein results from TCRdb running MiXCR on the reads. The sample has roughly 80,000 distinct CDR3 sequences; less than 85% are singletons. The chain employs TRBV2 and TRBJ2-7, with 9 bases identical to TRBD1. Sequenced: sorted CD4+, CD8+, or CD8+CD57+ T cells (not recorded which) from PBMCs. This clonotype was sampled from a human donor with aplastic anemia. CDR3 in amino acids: CANHGTGSREQYF. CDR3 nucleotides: TGTGCCAACCATGGGACAGGGTCCCGCGAGCAGTACTTC.